This T cell receptor (beta chain) derives from a study of blood T cell repertoires in COVID-19 (TCRdb year 2020). Background on the whole study: Collaborator samples came from the United States, Italy and Spain and covered acute and convalescent phases of COVID-19. The material from the prospective study consisted of cDNA or gDNA derived from T cells, B-cell-depleted T cells, or PBMCs. Subjects who had been exposed to COVID-19, were actively infected with it, or had recovered from it provided the deeply sampled blood TCRbeta repertoires that made up the dataset. The repertoires were released in a freely available public database meant as a resource for research on the immune response to SARS-CoV-2. Samples were obtained from the ongoing ImmuneRACE study (first 160 participants) and from over 1,000 subjects provided by 6 global collaborators. A de-identified subject ID, COVID-19 status, age in years and sex were almost always included in the sample metadata. Where HLA class I and class II types were available, the types were taken from metadata supplied by the sample provider, not from assay-based typing. The investigation overall reported the following: The amount of clinical and demographic metadata varied by source and participant and was provided uncurated.

The immunoSEQ Assay, a bias-controlled multiplex PCR, was used to amplify TCRbeta CDR3 regions from genomic DNA. The published analysis was carried out like this. The number of nucleated cells in each sample was estimated by amplification of reference gene primers within the assay. To quantify the absolute abundance of each unique TCRbeta CDR3 rearrangement, sequence reads were collapsed and filtered. For each sample, productive Simpson clonality was calculated by taking the square root of Simpson's diversity index across productive rearrangements. This is the immuneACCESS table as TCRdb keeps it, with only in-frame sequences that have V and J called. A part of the clones is gone; compared with another copy, unresolved V genes explain less than half, and the rest is unexplained. That table furnishes V, J and clone size, whereas the DNA furnished D and trimming. The sample data list roughly 280,000 clones, and 86% of these were observed just once. Of the sample, 1.5% to 2% falls within the top ten clones.

The collaborating institutions used their own protocols to collect whole blood in K2EDTA tubes. Collaborator samples were shipped for TCRbeta analysis as frozen whole blood, isolated PBMCs, or DNA extracted from either sample type. Concerning this clone: The specificity of this receptor is unknown. Per-nucleotide qualities are absent, and no much larger clonotype sits a single base away.

The CDR3 runs 15 amino acids, cysteine and phenylalanine included. The retained sequence is limited to the CDR3, 45 bases, with the frame set at the first base. V is pared back by 0 bases and J by 2 bases, with 9 bases lying between the germline termini. As encoded in the germline V gene, CDR1 is SGHDT while CDR2 is YYEEEE. The TCR was taken from a man younger than 40 with active or convalescent COVID-19. Specimen: peripheral blood. The sequence links TRBV5-6 to TRBJ2-1, with no reliable assignment of the D segment. The base sequence is TGTGCCAGCAGCTTGGGTGGTGGCCCCTACAATGAGCAGTTCTTC. The encoded protein is CASSLGGGPYNEQFF.